This TCR beta chain was sequenced in a study of a mutant IDH1 vaccine in newly diagnosed glioma. At the level of the study: Patients were given eight vaccinations, scheduled in weeks 1, 3, 5, 7, 11, 15, 19 and 23. Every participant had undergone radiotherapy, temozolomide, or both before, and most underwent both.

Study conclusions and caveats: Pseudoprogression appeared independent of alterations in top peripheral clonotypes.

Germline V gene data show CDR1 as LGHNA and CDR2 as YSLEER. This CDR3 comprises 22 residues. V was clipped by 0 bases and J by 2 bases; unmatched bases: 22. The data were produced by immunoSEQ multiplex PCR, yet TCRdb's version contains in-frame clones alone and is incomplete. This table holds roughly 30,000 clones, roughly 90% found once. As to this clone: The antigen remains unidentified.

As for time point: week 5, during vaccination. Doses consisted of 300 ug of mutant IDH1 20-mer peptide each, paired with topical imiquimod. The sample here was PBMCs, taken from a glioma patient whose treatment included an IDH1 peptide vaccine. V and J are TRBV4-3 and TRBJ1-2, with 9 bases lining up with TRBD1. This TCR was sampled from a young man with glioma. The CDR3 loop reads CASSQDIYVSGGQGRWNYGYTF. As DNA, the CDR3 is TGCGCCAGCAGCCAAGATATCTACGTTAGTGGGGGACAGGGCCGTTGGAACTATGGCTACACCTTC.